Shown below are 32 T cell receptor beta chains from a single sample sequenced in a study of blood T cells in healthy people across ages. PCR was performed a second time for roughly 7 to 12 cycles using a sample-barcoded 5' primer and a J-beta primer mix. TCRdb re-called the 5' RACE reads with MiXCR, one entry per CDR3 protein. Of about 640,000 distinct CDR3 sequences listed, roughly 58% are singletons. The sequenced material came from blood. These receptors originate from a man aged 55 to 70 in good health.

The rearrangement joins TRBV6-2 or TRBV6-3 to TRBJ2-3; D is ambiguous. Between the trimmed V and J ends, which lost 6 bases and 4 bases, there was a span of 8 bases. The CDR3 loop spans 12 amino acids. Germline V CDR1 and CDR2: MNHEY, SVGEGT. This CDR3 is CASRPSADTQYF. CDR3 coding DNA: TGTGCCAGCAGACCCTCGGCAGATACGCAGTATTTT.

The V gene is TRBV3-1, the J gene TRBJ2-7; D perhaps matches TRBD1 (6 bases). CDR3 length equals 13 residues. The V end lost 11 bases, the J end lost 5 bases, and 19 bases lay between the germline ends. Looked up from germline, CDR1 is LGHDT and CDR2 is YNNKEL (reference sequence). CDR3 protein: CASKRTVFHEQYF. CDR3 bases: TGTGCCTCCAAGAGGACAGTTTTCCACGAGCAGTACTTC.

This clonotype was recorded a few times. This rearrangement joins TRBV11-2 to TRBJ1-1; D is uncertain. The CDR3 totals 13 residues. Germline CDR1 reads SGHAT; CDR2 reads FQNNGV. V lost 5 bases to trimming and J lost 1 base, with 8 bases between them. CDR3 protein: CASSMQENTEAFF. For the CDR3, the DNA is TGTGCCAGCAGCATGCAGGAGAACACTGAAGCTTTCTTT.

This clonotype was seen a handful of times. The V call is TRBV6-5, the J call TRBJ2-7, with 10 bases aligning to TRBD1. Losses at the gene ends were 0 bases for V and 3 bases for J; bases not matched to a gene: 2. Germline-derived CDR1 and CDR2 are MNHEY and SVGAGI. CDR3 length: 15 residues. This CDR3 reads CASSYSRTGGYEQYF. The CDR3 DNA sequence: TGTGCCAGCAGTTACTCTCGGACAGGGGGCTACGAGCAGTACTTC.

The CDR3: CASRSTSSSYNEQFF. The CDR3, as DNA: TGCGCCAGCAGATCCACTAGCAGCTCCTACAATGAGCAGTTCTTC. The chain links TRBV5-1 to TRBJ2-1, with D perhaps TRBD2 (6 bases). The V gene lost 5 bases and the J gene lost 0 bases, with 12 bases spanning the gap. Germline values: CDR1 SGHRS, CDR2 YFSETQ. The CDR3 sequence is 15 residues long.

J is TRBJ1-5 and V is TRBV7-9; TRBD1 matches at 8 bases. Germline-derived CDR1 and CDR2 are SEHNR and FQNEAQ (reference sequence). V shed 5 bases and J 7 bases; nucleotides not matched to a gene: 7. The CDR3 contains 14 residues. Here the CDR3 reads CASSRMDRDQPQHF. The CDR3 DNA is TGTGCCAGCAGCCGGATGGACAGGGACCAGCCCCAGCATTTT.

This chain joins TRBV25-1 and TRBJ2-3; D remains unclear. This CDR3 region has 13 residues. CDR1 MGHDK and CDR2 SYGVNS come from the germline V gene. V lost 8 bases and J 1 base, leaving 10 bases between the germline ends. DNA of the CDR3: TGTGCCAGCCAGGCCCGGGGCACAGATACGCAGTATTTT. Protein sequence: CASQARGTDTQYF.

DNA for the CDR3: TGCAGTGCTACTAGGACAGGGATCTACGAGCAGTACTTC. Protein sequence: CSATRTGIYEQYF. The J gene is TRBJ2-7, the V gene TRBV20-1; TRBD1 agrees at 8 bases. The V gene end was trimmed by 4 bases and the J gene end by 3 bases; junction bases not matched to a gene: 5. The CDR3 runs 13 residues. CDR1 is DFQATT, CDR2 SNEGSKA, per germline (reference sequence).

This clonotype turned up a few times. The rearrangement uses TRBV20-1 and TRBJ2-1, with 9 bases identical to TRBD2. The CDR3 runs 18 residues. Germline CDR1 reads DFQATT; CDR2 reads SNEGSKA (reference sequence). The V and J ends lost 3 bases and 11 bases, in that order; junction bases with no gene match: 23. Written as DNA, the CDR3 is TGCAGTGCTAGCACGTTGAAGGGCGGGGGGGCAGCCCCTCTTAAGCAGTTCTTC. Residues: CSASTLKGGGAAPLKQFF.

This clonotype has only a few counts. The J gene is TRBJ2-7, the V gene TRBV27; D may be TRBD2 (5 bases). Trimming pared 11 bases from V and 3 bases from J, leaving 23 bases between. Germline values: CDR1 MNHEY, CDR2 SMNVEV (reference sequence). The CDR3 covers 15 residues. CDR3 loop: CAGTRRQVLNYEQYF. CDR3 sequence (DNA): TGTGCCGGTACCAGGAGGCAAGTCCTAAACTACGAGCAGTACTTC.

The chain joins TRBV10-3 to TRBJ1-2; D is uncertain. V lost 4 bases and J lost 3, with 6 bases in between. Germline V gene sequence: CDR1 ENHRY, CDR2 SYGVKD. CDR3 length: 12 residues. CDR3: CAISGPDYGYTF. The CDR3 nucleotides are TGTGCCATCAGTGGTCCGGACTATGGCTACACCTTC.

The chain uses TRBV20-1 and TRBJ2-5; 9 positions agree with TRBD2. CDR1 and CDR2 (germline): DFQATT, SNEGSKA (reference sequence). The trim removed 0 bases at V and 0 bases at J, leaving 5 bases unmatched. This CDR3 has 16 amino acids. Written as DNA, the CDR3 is TGCAGTGCTAGAGATTGGGCTAGCGGGAACCAAGAGACCCAGTACTTC. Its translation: CSARDWASGNQETQYF.

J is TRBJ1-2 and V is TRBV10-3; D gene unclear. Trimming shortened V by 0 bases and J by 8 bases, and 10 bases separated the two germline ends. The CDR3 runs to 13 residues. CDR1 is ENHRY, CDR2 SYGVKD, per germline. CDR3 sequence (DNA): TGTGCCATCAGTGAGTCGAAGAGGGAGGGCTACACCTTC. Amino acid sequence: CAISESKREGYTF.

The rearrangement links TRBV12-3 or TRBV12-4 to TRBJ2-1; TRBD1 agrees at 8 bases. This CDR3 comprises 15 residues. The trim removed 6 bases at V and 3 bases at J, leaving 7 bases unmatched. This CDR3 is CASRLQGQVYNEQFF. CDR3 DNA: TGTGCCAGCAGGTTACAGGGACAGGTCTACAATGAGCAGTTCTTC.

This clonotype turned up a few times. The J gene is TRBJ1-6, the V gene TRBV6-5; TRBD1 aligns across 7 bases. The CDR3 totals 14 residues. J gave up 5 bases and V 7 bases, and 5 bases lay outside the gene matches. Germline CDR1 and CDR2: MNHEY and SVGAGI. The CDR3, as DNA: TGTGCCAGCAAATTACAGGGGCATAATTCACCCCTCCACTTT. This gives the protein CASKLQGHNSPLHF.

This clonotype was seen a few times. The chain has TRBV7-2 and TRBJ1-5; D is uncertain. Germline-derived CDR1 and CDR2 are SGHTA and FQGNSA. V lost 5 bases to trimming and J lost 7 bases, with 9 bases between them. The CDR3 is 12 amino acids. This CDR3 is CASSPSGQPQHF. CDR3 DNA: TGTGCCAGCAGCCCCTCGGGGCAGCCCCAGCATTTT.

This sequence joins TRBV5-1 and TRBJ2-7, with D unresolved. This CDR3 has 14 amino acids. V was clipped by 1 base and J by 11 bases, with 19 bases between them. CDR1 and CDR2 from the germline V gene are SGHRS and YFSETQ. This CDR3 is CASSLLLEPRYEYF. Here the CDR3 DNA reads TGCGCCAGCAGCTTGCTCCTGGAGCCGCGATACGAGTACTTC.

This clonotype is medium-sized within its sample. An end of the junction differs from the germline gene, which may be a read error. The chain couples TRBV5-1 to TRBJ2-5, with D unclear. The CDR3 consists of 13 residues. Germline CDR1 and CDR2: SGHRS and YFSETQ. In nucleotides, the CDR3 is TGTGCCAGCAGTTTGGCCAGCCAAGAGACCCAGTACTTC. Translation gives CASSLASQETQYF.

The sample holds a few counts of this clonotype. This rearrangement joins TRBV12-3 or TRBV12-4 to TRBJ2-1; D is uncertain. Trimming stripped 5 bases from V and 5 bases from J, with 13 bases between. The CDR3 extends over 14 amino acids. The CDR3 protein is CASSVGQLNNEQFF. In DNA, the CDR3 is TGTGCCAGCAGTGTAGGGCAGCTTAACAATGAGCAGTTCTTC.

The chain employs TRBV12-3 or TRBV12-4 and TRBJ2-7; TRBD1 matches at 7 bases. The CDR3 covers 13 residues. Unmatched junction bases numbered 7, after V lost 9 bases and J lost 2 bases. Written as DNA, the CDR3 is TGTGCCAGTAGGAGACAGGGAACCTACGAGCAGTACTTC. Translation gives CASRRQGTYEQYF.

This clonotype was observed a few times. The CDR3 nucleotides are TGTGCCAGCAGCAAAGATGCAGCTAACTATGGCTACACCTTC. Its protein product is CASSKDAANYGYTF. The chain couples TRBV21-1 to TRBJ1-2. TRBV21-1 is described as a pseudogene. The CDR3 runs 14 residues.

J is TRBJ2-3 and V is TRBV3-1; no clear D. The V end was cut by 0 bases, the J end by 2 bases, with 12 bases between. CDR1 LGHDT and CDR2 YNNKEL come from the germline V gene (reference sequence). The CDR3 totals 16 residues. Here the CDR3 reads CASSQEGSSYTDTQYF. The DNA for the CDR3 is TGTGCCAGCAGCCAAGAAGGCTCCTCCTACACAGATACGCAGTATTTT.

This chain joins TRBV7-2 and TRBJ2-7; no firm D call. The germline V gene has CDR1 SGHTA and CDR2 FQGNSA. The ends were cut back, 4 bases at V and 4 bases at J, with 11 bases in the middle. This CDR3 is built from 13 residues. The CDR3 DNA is TGTGCCAGCAGCTACGCGACCGGGTACGAGCAGTACTTC. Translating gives CASSYATGYEQYF.

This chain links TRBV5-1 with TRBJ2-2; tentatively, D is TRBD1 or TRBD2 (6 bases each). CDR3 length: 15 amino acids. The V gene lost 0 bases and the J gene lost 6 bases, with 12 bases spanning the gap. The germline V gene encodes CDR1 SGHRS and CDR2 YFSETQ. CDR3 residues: CASSLVSGASGELFF. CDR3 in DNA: TGCGCCAGCAGCTTGGTCTCGGGGGCTTCCGGGGAGCTGTTTTTT.

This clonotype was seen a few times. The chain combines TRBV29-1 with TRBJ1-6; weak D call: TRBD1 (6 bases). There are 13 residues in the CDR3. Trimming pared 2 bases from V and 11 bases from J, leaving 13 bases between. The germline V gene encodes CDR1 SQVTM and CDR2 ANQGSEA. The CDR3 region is CSVEITGGTPLHF. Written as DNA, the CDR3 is TGCAGCGTTGAAATAACGGGGGGCACACCCCTCCACTTT.

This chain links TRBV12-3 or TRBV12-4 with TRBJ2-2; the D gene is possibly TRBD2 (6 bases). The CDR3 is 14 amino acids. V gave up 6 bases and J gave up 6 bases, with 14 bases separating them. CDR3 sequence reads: CASRLAYDAGELFF. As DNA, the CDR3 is TGTGCCAGCAGACTAGCTTACGACGCCGGGGAGCTGTTTTTT.

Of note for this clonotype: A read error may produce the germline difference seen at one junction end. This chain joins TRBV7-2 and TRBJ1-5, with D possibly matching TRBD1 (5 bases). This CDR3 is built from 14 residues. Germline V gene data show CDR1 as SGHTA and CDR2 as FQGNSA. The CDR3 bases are TGTGCCGGCAGCTTAGCGGGGCACAATCAGCCCCAGCATTTT. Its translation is CAGSLAGHNQPQHF.

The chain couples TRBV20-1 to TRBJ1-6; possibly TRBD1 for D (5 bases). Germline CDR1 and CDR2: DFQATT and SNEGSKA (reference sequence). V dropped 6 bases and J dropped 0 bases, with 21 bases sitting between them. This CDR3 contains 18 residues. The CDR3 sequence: CSASSLAEGSSYNSPLHF. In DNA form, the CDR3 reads TGCAGTGCCAGCAGCCTGGCGGAGGGGAGCTCCTATAATTCACCCCTCCACTTT.

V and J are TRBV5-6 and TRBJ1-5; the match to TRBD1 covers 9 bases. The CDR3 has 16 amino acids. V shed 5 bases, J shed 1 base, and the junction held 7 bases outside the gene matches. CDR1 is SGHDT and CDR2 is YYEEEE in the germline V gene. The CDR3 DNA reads TGTGCCAGCAGTTCGACCGGGACAGGGAGCAATCAGCCCCAGCATTTT. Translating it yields CASSSTGTGSNQPQHF.

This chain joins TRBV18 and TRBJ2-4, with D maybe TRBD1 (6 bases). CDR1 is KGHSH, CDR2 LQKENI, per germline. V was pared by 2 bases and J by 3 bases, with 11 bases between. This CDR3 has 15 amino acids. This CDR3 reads CASSPIPGDKNIQYF. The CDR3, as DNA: TGTGCCAGCTCACCAATTCCAGGGGACAAAAACATTCAGTACTTC.

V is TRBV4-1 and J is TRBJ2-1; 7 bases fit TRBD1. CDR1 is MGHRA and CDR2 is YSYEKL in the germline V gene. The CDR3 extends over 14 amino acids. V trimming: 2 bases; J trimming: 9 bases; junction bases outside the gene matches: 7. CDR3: CASSQRQGMGEQFF. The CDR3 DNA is TGCGCCAGCAGCCAACGACAGGGTATGGGTGAGCAGTTCTTC.

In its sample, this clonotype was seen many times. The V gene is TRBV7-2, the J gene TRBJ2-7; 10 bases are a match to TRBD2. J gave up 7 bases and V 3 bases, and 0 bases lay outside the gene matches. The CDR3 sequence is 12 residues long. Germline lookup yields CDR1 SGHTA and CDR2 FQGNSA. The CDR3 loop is CASSFSGGEQYF. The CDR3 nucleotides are TGTGCCAGCAGCTTTAGCGGGGGGGAGCAGTACTTC. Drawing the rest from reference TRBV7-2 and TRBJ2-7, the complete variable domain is GAGVSQSPSNKVTEKGKDVELRCDPISGHTALYWYRQSLGQGLEFLIYFQGNSAPDKSGLPSDRFSAERTGGSVSTLTIQRTQQEDSAVYLCASSFSGGEQYFGPGTRLTVT.